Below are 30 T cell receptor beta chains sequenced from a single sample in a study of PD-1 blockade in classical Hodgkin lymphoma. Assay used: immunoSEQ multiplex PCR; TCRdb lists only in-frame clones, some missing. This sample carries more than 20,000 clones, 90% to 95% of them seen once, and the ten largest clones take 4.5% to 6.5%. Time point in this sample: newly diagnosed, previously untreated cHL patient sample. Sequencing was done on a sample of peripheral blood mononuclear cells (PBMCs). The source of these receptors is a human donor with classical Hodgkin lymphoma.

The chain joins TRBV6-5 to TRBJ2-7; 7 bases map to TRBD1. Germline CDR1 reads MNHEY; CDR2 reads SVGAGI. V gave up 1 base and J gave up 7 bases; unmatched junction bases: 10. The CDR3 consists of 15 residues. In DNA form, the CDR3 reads TGTGCCAGCAGTTACTTTCGCCAGGGGGTAGGGGAGCAGTACTTC. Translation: CASSYFRQGVGEQYF.

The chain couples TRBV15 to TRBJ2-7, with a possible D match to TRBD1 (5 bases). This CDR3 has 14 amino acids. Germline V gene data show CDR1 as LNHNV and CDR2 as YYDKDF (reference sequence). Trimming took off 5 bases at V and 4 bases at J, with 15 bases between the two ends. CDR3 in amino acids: CATSRTRNEYEQYF. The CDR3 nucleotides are TGTGCCACCAGCCGGACACGAAACGAATACGAGCAGTACTTC.

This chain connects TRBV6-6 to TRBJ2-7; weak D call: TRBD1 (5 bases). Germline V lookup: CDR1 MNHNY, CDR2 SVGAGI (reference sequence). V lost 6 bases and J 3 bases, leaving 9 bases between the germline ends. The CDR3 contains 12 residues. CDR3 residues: CASSSQDYEQYF. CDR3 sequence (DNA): TGTGCCAGCAGCTCACAGGACTACGAGCAGTACTTC.

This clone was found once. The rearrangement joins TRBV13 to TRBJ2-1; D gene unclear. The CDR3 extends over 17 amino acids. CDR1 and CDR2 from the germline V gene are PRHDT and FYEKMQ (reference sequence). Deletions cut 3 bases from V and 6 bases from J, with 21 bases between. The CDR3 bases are TGTGCCAGCAGCTTCCTCTTAACCTTCCAATCCCCCAATGAGCAGTTCTTC. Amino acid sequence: CASSFLLTFQSPNEQFF.

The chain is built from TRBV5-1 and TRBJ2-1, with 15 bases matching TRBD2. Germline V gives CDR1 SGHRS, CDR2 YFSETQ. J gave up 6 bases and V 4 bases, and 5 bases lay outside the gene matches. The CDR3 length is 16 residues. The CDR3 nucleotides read TGCGCCAGCAGCCGGACTAGCGGGGGGGCCATCAATGAGCAGTTCTTC. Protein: CASSRTSGGAINEQFF. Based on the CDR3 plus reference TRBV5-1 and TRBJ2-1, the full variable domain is KAGVTQTPRYLIKTRGQQVTLSCSPISGHRSVSWYQQTPGQGLQFLFEYFSETQRNKGNFPGRFSGRQFSNSRSEMNVSTLELGDSALYLCASSRTSGGAINEQFFGPGTRLTVL.

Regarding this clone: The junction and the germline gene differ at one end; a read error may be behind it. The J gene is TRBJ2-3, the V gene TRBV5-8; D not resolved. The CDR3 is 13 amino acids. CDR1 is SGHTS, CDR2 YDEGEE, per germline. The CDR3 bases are TGTGCCAGCAGCTTGGGGGGAACGGTGGGGATCGATTTT. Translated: CASSLGGTVGIDF.

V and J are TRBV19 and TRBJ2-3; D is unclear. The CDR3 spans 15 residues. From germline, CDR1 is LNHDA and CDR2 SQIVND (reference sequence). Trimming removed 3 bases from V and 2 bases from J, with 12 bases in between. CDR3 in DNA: TGTGCCAGTAGTATGCTCAGCGCGATCACAGATACGCAGTATTTT. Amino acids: CASSMLSAITDTQYF.

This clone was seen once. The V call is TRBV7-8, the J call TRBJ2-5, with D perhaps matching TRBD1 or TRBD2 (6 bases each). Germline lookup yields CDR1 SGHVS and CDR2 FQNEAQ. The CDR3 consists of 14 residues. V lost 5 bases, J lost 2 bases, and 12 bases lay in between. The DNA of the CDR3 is TGTGCCAGCAGCCCGGGGGCAGGACAAGAGACCCAGTACTTC. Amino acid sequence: CASSPGAGQETQYF.

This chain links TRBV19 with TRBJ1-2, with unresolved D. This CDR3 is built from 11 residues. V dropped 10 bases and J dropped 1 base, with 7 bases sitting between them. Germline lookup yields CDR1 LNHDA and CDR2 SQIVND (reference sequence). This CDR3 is CANTINYGYTF. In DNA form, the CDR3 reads TGTGCCAATACGATTAACTATGGCTACACCTTC.

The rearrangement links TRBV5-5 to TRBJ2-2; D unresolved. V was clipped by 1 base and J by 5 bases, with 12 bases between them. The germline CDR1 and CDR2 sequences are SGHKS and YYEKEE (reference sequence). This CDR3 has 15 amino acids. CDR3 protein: CASSLYQLDTGELFF. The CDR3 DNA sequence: TGTGCCAGCAGCTTGTATCAATTGGATACCGGGGAGCTGTTTTTT.

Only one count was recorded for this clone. The CDR3, as DNA: TGTGCCAGCAGATACGGGACAGGGGGCTCAGATACGCAGTATTTT. Amino acid sequence: CASRYGTGGSDTQYF. This chain joins TRBV6-5 and TRBJ2-3; TRBD1 aligns across 12 bases. V gave up 6 bases and J gave up 4 bases; unmatched junction bases: 5. There are 15 residues in the CDR3. CDR1 MNHEY and CDR2 SVGAGI come from the germline V gene.

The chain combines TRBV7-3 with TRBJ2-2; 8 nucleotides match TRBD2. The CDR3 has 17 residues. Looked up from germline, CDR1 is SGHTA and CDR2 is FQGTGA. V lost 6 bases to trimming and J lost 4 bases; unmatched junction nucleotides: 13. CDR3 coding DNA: TGTGCCAGCAGTCAGTCGGGACTAGGGGCTTTCACCGGGGAGCTGTTTTTT. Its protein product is CASSQSGLGAFTGELFF.

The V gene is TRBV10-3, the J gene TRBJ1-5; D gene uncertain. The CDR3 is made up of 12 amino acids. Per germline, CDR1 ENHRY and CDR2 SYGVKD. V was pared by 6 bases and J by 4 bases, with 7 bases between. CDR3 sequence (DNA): TGTGCCATCAGCGTAGGGAATCAGCCCCAGCATTTT. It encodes CAISVGNQPQHF.

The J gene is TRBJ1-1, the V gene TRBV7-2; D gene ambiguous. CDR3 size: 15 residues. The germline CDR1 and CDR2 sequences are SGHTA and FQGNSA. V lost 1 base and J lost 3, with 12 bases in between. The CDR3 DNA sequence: TGTGCCAGCAGCTTAGACCTGGGGTTGGACACTGAAGCTTTCTTT. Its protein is CASSLDLGLDTEAFF. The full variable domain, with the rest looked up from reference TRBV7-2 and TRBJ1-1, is GAGVSQSPSNKVTEKGKDVELRCDPISGHTALYWYRQSLGQGLEFLIYFQGNSAPDKSGLPSDRFSAERTGGSVSTLTIQRTQQEDSAVYLCASSLDLGLDTEAFFGQGTRLTVV.

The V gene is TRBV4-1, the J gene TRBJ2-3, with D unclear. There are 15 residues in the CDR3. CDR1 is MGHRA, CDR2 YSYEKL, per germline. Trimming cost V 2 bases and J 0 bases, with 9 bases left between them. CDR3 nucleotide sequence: TGCGCCAGCAGCCAACTGTCGACTAGCACAGATACGCAGTATTTT. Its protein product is CASSQLSTSTDTQYF.

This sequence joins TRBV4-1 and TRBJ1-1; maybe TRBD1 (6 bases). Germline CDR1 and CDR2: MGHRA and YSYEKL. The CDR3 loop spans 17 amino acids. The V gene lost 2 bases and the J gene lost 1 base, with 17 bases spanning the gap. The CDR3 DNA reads TGCGCCAGCAGCCAATCCGCGGAGGGGACAACGAACACTGAAGCTTTCTTT. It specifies CASSQSAEGTTNTEAFF.

The CDR3 region is CASRSGGRSTDTQYF. The CDR3 DNA reads TGTGCCAGCCGCTCGGGGGGCCGTAGCACAGATACGCAGTATTTT. The rearrangement joins TRBV6-5 to TRBJ2-3, with a tentative D call TRBD2 (7 bases). This CDR3 spans 15 amino acids. The V end lost 8 bases, the J end lost 0 bases, and 15 bases lay between the germline ends. Looked up from germline, CDR1 is MNHEY and CDR2 is SVGAGI.

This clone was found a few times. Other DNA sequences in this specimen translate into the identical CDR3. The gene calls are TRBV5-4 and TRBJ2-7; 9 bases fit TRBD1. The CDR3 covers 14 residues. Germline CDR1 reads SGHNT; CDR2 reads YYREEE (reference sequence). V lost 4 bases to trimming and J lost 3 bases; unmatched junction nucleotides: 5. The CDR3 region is CASSRGTGSYEQYF. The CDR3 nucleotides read TGTGCCAGCAGCCGTGGGACAGGGAGCTACGAGCAGTACTTC. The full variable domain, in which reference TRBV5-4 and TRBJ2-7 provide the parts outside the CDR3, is ETGVTQSPTHLIKTRGQQVTLRCSSQSGHNTVSWYQQALGQGPQFIFQYYREEENGRGNFPPRFSGLQFPNYSSELNVNALELDDSALYLCASSRGTGSYEQYFGPGTRLTVT.

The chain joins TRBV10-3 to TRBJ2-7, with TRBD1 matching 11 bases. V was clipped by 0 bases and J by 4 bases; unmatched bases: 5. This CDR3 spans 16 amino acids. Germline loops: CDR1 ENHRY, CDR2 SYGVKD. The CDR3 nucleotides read TGTGCCATCAGTGAGTCGGTCGGGACAGGGGGGTACGAGCAGTACTTC. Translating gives CAISESVGTGGYEQYF.

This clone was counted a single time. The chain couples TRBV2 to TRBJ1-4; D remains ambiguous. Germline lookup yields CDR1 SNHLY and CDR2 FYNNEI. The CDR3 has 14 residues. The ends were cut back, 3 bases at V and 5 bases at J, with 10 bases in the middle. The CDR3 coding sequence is TGTGCCAGCAGTGACTGGTGGCGAAATGAAAAACTGTTTTTT. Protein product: CASSDWWRNEKLFF.

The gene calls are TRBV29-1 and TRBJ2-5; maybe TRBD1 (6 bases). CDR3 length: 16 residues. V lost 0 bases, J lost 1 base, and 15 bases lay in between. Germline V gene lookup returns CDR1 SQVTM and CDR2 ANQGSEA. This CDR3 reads CSVEDPSGVPQETQYF. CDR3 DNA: TGCAGCGTTGAAGATCCCTCAGGGGTACCCCAAGAGACCCAGTACTTC.

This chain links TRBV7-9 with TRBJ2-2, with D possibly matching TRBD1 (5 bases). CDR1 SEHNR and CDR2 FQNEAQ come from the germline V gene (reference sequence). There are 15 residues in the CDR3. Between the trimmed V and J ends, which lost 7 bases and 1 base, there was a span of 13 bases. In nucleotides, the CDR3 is TGTGCCAGCACCCTTAGGCAGGGGAACACCGGGGAGCTGTTTTTT. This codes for CASTLRQGNTGELFF.

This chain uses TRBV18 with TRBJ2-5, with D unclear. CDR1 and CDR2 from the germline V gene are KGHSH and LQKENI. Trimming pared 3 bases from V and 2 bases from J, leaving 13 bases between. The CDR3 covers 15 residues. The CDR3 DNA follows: TGTGCCAGCTCACCGGTCCGCTCCCCACAAGAGACCCAGTACTTC. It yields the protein CASSPVRSPQETQYF.

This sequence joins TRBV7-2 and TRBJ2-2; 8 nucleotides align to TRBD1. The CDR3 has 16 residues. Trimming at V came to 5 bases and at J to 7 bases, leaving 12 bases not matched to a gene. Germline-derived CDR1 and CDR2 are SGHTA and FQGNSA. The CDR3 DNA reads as TGTGCCAGCAGCCCCTTGGAGGGCAGGGGGCGCGGGGAGCTGTTTTTT. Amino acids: CASSPLEGRGRGELFF.

CDR3 coding DNA: TGTGCCAGCAGAACGAGATTGCGGGATGAGCAGTTCTTC. Residues: CASRTRLRDEQFF. The chain uses TRBV6-5 and TRBJ2-1, with a weak D call TRBD2 (5 bases). CDR1 is MNHEY, CDR2 SVGAGI, per germline. The ends were cut back, 6 bases at V and 8 bases at J, with 14 bases in the middle. This CDR3 is 13 amino acids long.

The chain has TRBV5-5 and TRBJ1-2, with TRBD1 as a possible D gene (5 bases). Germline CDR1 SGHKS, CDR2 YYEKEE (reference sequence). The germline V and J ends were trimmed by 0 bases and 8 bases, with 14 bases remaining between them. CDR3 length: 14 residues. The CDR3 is CASSLVGPNRGYTF. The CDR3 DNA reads TGTGCCAGCAGCTTGGTGGGACCCAACCGAGGCTACACCTTC.

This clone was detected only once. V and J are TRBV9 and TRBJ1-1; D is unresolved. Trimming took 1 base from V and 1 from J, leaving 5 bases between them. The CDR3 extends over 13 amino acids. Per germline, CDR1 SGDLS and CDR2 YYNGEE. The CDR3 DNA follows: TGTGCCAGCAGCGTACGAAGGAACACTGAAGCTTTCTTT. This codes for CASSVRRNTEAFF.

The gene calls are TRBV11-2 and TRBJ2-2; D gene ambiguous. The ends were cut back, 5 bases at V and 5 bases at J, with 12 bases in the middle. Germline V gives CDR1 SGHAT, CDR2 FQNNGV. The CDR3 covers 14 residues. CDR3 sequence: CASSRNSGTGELFF. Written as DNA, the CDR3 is TGTGCCAGCAGCCGAAATAGTGGAACCGGGGAGCTGTTTTTT.

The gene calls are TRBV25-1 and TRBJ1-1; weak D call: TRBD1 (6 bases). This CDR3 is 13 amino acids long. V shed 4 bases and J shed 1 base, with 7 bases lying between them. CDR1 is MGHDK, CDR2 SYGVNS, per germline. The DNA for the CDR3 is TGTGCCAGCAGTGCACAGGGGAACACTGAAGCTTTCTTT. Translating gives CASSAQGNTEAFF.

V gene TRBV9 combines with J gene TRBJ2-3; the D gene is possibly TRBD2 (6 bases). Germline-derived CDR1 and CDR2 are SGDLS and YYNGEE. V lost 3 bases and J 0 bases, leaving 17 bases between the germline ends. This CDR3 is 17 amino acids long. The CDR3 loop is CASSAEGSGISTDTQYF. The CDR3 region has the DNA TGTGCCAGCAGCGCCGAGGGTAGCGGAATTAGCACAGATACGCAGTATTTT.